The 19 T cell receptor beta chains presented below share a single source sample, sequenced in a study of blood T cell repertoires in COVID-19. Sequencing used immunoSEQ multiplex PCR; TCRdb keeps in-frame clones, though not all of them. The sample contains about 270,000 clones, approximately 91% of which appear only once. The source material was PBMCs or T cells enriched from blood (not recorded which). Every receptor here comes from a woman between 35 and 50 years old with acute COVID-19.

The genes are TRBV15 and TRBJ1-5; D is uncertain. From germline, CDR1 is LNHNV and CDR2 YYDKDF (reference sequence). The germline V and J ends were trimmed by 1 base and 0 bases, with 10 bases remaining between them. The CDR3 runs 16 residues. Here the CDR3 reads CATSRAGGNSNQPQHF. The CDR3 nucleotides read TGTGCCACCAGCAGAGCTGGAGGGAATAGCAATCAGCCCCAGCATTTT.

V and J are TRBV6-5 and TRBJ2-1, with D possibly TRBD2 on 5 matching bases. CDR1 MNHEY and CDR2 SVGAGI come from the germline V gene. The CDR3 consists of 14 residues. V shed 8 bases and J shed 12 bases, with 23 bases lying between them. This CDR3 is CASSSYRSGKGQFF. The CDR3 DNA is TGTGCCAGCTCCTCCTACCGTTCCGGGAAAGGGCAGTTCTTC.

The chain couples TRBV19 to TRBJ2-5; 8 nucleotides line up with TRBD1. Germline V CDR1 and CDR2: LNHDA, SQIVND (reference sequence). CDR3 length: 15 residues. With 6 bases clipped from V and 4 bases from J, the junction kept 10 bases outside the gene matches. The CDR3 DNA is TGTGCCAGTAGCGACATCGACAGGGGCGGAGAGACCCAGTACTTC. This encodes CASSDIDRGGETQYF.

The chain combines TRBV10-2 with TRBJ1-6, with a tentative D call TRBD1 (5 bases). The CDR3 spans 16 residues. V dropped 10 bases and J dropped 3 bases, with 19 bases sitting between them. The germline gives CDR1 WSHSY, CDR2 SAAADI. Here the CDR3 reads CAIARTGDRYNSPLHF. The CDR3 region has the DNA TGCGCCATCGCGAGGACGGGGGACCGCTATAATTCACCCCTCCACTTT.

The chain is built from TRBV7-9 and TRBJ2-7, with TRBD2 matching over 8 bases. Germline V gene lookup returns CDR1 SEHNR and CDR2 FQNEAQ (reference sequence). The V segment lost 5 bases and the J segment 6 bases; nucleotides outside the gene matches: 3. CDR3 size: 12 residues. CDR3 coding DNA: TGTGCCAGCAGCCGCCGGGAGGGCGAGCAGTACTTC. Protein sequence: CASSRREGEQYF.

The genes are TRBV12-3 or TRBV12-4 and TRBJ1-1, with D possibly matching TRBD1 (5 bases). This CDR3 comprises 13 residues. With 2 bases removed from V and 6 bases from J, the gap between germline ends came to 10 bases. CDR3 nucleotides: TGTGCCAGCAGTTTACAGGGTCGGGCTGAAGCTTTCTTT. It codes for CASSLQGRAEAFF.

The V call is TRBV28, the J call TRBJ1-1, with 7 nucleotides matching TRBD1. The CDR3 length is 11 residues. Germline trimming cut 11 bases from V and 0 bases from J; bases unmatched to any gene: 0. The germline V gene encodes CDR1 MDHEN and CDR2 SYDVKM. DNA of the CDR3: TGTGCCGGGACAGTGAACACTGAAGCTTTCTTT. This gives the protein CAGTVNTEAFF.

The gene calls are TRBV9 and TRBJ2-5; TRBD2 might be the D (6 bases). The CDR3 extends over 16 amino acids. Trimming cost V 0 bases and J 2 bases, with 14 bases left between them. The germline V gene encodes CDR1 SGDLS and CDR2 YYNGEE. Here the CDR3 reads CASSVAPGETQETQYF. In nucleotides, the CDR3 is TGTGCCAGCAGCGTAGCTCCGGGAGAGACTCAAGAGACCCAGTACTTC.

This clone was recorded many times. CDR3 DNA: TGTGCCAGCAGCCACGATTTCGACTCCCCGGCCGACACCGGGGAGCTGTTTTTT. It codes for CASSHDFDSPADTGELFF. V gene TRBV4-2 combines with J gene TRBJ2-2; D call uncertain. CDR3 length: 18 amino acids. Trimming removed 3 bases at V and 3 bases at J, with 20 bases between. Germline V CDR1 and CDR2: LGHNA, YNFKEQ.

This chain connects TRBV12-5 to TRBJ1-1; D is possibly TRBD1 (5 bases). The V gene's germline CDR1 is LGHNT and CDR2 FRNRAP. The CDR3 has 16 residues. Trimming left V 0 bases short and J 5 bases short, with 16 bases between. The CDR3 DNA reads TGTGCTAGTGGTTTGGTACTCGGGGGAGGGTGGACTGAAGCTTTCTTT. Protein sequence: CASGLVLGGGWTEAFF.

This chain uses TRBV6-9 with TRBJ2-1, with TRBD1 matching 9 bases. V was clipped by 5 bases and J by 7 bases; unmatched bases: 15. There are 17 residues in the CDR3. Germline CDR1 MNHGY, CDR2 SVAAGI. The CDR3 DNA reads as TGTGCCAGCAGTCCAAAAACCGGGACAGGGCTTCGAAATGAGCAGTTCTTC. This codes for CASSPKTGTGLRNEQFF.

The chain carries TRBV18 and TRBJ2-1; maybe TRBD2 (5 bases). With 3 bases removed from V and 3 bases from J, the gap between germline ends came to 12 bases. CDR1 and CDR2 (germline): KGHSH, LQKENI. The CDR3 has 15 residues. The CDR3 spells CASSPELGIYNEQFF. The CDR3, as DNA: TGTGCCAGCTCACCCGAACTAGGGATCTACAATGAGCAGTTCTTC.

V and J are TRBV7-9 and TRBJ2-1; 12 bases are shared with TRBD2. V lost 3 bases, J lost 3 bases, and 9 bases stayed unmatched. The CDR3 length is 18 residues. Germline assignment: CDR1 SEHNR and CDR2 FQNEAQ (reference sequence). CDR3 sequence reads: CASSFGVRTSGIYNEQFF. The CDR3, as DNA: TGTGCCAGCAGCTTCGGGGTAAGGACTAGCGGGATCTACAATGAGCAGTTCTTC. Full variable domain (remainder filled in from reference TRBV7-9 and TRBJ2-1): DTGVSQNPRHKITKRGQNVTFRCDPISEHNRLYWYRQTLGQGPEFLTYFQNEAQLEKSRLLSDRFSAERPKGSFSTLEIQRTEQGDSAMYLCASSFGVRTSGIYNEQFFGPGTRLTVL.

The rearrangement uses TRBV2 and TRBJ1-1; TRBD1 matches 7 bases. The V segment lost 3 bases and the J segment 4 bases; nucleotides outside the gene matches: 2. The CDR3 has 13 residues. The germline gives CDR1 SNHLY, CDR2 FYNNEI. Here the CDR3 reads CASSETGLTEAFF. In nucleotides, the CDR3 is TGTGCCAGCAGTGAGACAGGGCTCACTGAAGCTTTCTTT.

The chain combines TRBV5-8 with TRBJ2-3, with D unclear. Germline V CDR1 and CDR2: SGHTS, YDEGEE. Trimming took off 1 base at V and 0 bases at J, with 15 bases between the two ends. The CDR3 runs 17 residues. The DNA for the CDR3 is TGTGCCAGCAGCTTGAGAGGCCAGCATCTTAGCACAGATACGCAGTATTTT. This gives the protein CASSLRGQHLSTDTQYF.

This sequence joins TRBV28 and TRBJ2-7; D not certain. With 7 bases removed from V and 3 bases from J, the gap between germline ends came to 19 bases. The CDR3 consists of 15 residues. Germline V lookup: CDR1 MDHEN, CDR2 SYDVKM. The CDR3 loop reads CASTSGVSSLYEQYF. The DNA for the CDR3 is TGTGCCAGCACGTCCGGAGTTTCTTCCCTCTACGAGCAGTACTTC.

V and J are TRBV7-9 and TRBJ1-2, with TRBD1 identical over 8 bases. V shed 3 bases, J shed 8 bases, and the junction held 17 bases outside the gene matches. CDR1 and CDR2 from the germline V gene are SEHNR and FQNEAQ (reference sequence). The CDR3 has 17 residues. CDR3 DNA: TGTGCCAGCAGCTTGTATGGGTCCCCGACAGGGGCGGTCGGCTACACCTTC. Its translation: CASSLYGSPTGAVGYTF. The variable domain in full, with the rest retrieved from reference TRBV7-9 and TRBJ1-2, is DTGVSQNPRHKITKRGQNVTFRCDPISEHNRLYWYRQTLGQGPEFLTYFQNEAQLEKSRLLSDRFSAERPKGSFSTLEIQRTEQGDSAMYLCASSLYGSPTGAVGYTFGSGTRLTVV.

The gene calls are TRBV6-5 and TRBJ1-4; TRBD1 matches 10 bases. This CDR3 comprises 14 residues. Looked up from germline, CDR1 is MNHEY and CDR2 is SVGAGI. V gave up 7 bases and J gave up 8 bases; unmatched junction bases: 7. CDR3 coding DNA: TGTGCCAGCATGACAGGGGGCGCAGGGGAAAAACTGTTTTTT. Protein product: CASMTGGAGEKLFF.

This clone appeared a few times. V and J are TRBV6-6 and TRBJ1-6, with 8 bases fitting TRBD1. V was pared by 4 bases and J by 9 bases, with 11 bases of the junction left unmatched. The CDR3 runs 16 residues. Germline V CDR1 and CDR2: MNHNY, SVGAGI (reference sequence). Here the CDR3 reads CASSLDRVAVGSPLHF. As DNA, the CDR3 is TGTGCCAGCAGTTTGGACAGGGTAGCAGTGGGTTCACCCCTCCACTTT.